This TCR beta chain was sequenced in a study of vaccination and CD4 T cells after COVID-19. Study-wide results and limits: Vaccine-specific clones in convalescent patients were spike mono-reactive in 304 of 307 cases.

The sample's treatment: approximately nine-day PBMC culture with coronavirus spike peptide pools or control peptides (ViraFEST assay). Expansion of antigen-specific T cells with peptide pools by ViraFEST preceded sequencing of TCRs. With 10 days of culture completed, CD4+ T cells were isolated by negative selection. The CDR3 is made up of 15 amino acids. Trimming took 10 bases from V and 2 from J, leaving 17 bases between them. This clonotype was observed a few times. What it recognizes is unknown. Cultured CD4+ T cell DNA was sequenced using the Oncomine TCR Beta short-read assay. Genomic DNA from cultured CD4+ T cells was extracted. TCRdb reanalysed the PCR reads using MiXCR and keeps one entry per CDR3 protein. This table holds under 15,000 distinct CDR3 sequences, 50% found once.

Sequences were obtained from CD4+ T cells from blood, cultured in vitro. The chain is built from TRBV12-3 or TRBV12-4 and TRBJ2-2; D is possibly TRBD1 or TRBD2 (6 bases each). The clonotype comes from a human donor who had recovered from COVID-19. The CDR3 spells CATRGRDTNTGELFF. In nucleotides, the CDR3 is TGTGCCACCCGGGGGCGGGACACCAACACCGGGGAGCTGTTTTTT.